The clone carrying this T cell receptor (beta chain) was picked up one time. CDR3 length equals 14 residues. Germline V CDR1 and CDR2: MNHNS, SASEGT. The ends were cut back, 2 bases at V and 0 bases at J, with 8 bases in the middle. Time point meaning: peripheral blood 6 weeks after treatment start. The sample is drawn from a study of PD-L1 blockade in urothelial cancer. The wider study: Across blood samples, T cells had a median count of about 150,000.

The investigators introduced synthetic TCR analog templates into each PCR as spikes. TCRdb's table, derived via immunoSEQ multiplex PCR, lists solely in-frame clones and lacks some. The table shows tens of thousands of clones, with 80% to 90% occurring only once. The rearrangement uses TRBV6-1 and TRBJ2-7, with D maybe TRBD1 (5 bases). This specimen consisted of PBMCs, obtained around atezolizumab (anti-PD-L1) treatment. This receptor was identified in a man between 70 and 80 years old with urothelial cancer. DNA for the CDR3: TGTGCCAGCAGTGAACGACAGTCCTCCTACGAGCAGTACTTC. Its translation: CASSERQSSYEQYF.